This is a list of T cell receptor beta chains from one sample in a study of T cells after posttransplantation cyclophosphamide. Measured with immunoSEQ multiplex PCR; TCRdb has only the in-frame clones, and not every one. The sample shows roughly 41,000 clones, no singletons; the ten largest hold about 6.2%. The source material was PBMCs. These receptors originate from a man aged 25-45 years in good health and a related stem cell transplant donor. CDR3s include the opening cysteine and the closing phenylalanine or tryptophan.

J gene | V gene | CDR3 protein
TRBJ2-1 | TRBV5-6 | CASSQAGDLYNEQFF
TRBJ2-2 | TRBV5-4 | CASSLAGNTGELFF
TRBJ1-2 | TRBV7-8 | CASRLGQGGSYGYTF
TRBJ2-5 | TRBV7-2 | CASSLAPRGGAQETQYF
TRBJ2-7 | TRBV6-1 | CASSDIYEQYF
TRBJ2-3 | TRBV6-6 | CASSYESGGAGTQYF
TRBJ2-2 | TRBV25-1 | CASSDGRVNTGELFF
TRBJ1-1 | TRBV23-1 | CASSHPPGLMNTEAFF
TRBJ1-2 | TRBV18 | CASSPLQGNRDGYTF
TRBJ2-3 | TRBV4-2 | CASSPRTGGKDTQYF
TRBJ2-1 | TRBV6-2/TRBV6-3 | CASRYTGTGGINEQFF
TRBJ1-5 | TRBV28 | CASSLFLRNQPQHF
TRBJ2-1 | TRBV19 | CASSGLAGGPYNEQFF
TRBJ1-2 | TRBV5-8 | CASSAGTQTNYGYTF
TRBJ2-1 | TRBV19 | CASTGKSWNEQFF